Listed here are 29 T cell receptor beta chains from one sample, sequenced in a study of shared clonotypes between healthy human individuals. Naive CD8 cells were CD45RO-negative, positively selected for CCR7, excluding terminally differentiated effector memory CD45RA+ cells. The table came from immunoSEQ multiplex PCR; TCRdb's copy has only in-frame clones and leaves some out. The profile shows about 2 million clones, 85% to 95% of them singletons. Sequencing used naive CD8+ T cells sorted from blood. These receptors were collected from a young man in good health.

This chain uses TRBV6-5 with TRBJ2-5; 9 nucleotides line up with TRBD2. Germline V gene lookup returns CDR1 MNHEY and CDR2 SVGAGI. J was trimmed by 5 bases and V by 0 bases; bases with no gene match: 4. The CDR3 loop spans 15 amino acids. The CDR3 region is CASSYSAGGLETQYF. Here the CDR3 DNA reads TGTGCCAGCAGTTACTCGGCGGGGGGGCTCGAGACCCAGTACTTC.

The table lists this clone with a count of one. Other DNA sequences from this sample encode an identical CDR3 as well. The CDR3 region has the DNA TGTGCCAGCAGTTCCCTCAATCAGCCCCAGCATTTT. Its translation is CASSSLNQPQHF. The gene calls are TRBV28 and TRBJ1-5; D is ambiguous. Looked up from germline, CDR1 is MDHEN and CDR2 is SYDVKM. The CDR3 consists of 12 residues. V was shortened by 4 bases and J by 3 bases, with 4 bases between the two germline ends. Together with reference TRBV28 and TRBJ1-5, the CDR3 gives the full variable domain: DVKVTQSSRYLVKRTGEKVFLECVQDMDHENMFWYRQDPGLGLRLIYFSYDVKMKEKGDIPEGYSVSREKKERFSLILESASTNQTSMYLCASSSLNQPQHFGDGTRLSIL.

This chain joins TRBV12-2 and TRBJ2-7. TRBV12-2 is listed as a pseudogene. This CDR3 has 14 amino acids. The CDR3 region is CASRFNQGLRGQYF. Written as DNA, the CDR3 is TGTGCAAGTCGCTTTAATCAGGGATTACGGGGGCAGTACTTC.

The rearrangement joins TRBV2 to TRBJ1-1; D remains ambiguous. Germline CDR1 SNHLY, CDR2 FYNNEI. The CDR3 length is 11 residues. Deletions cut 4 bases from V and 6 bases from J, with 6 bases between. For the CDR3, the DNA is TGTGCCAGCAGTGTTGGTCCTGAAGCTTTCTTT. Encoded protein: CASSVGPEAFF.

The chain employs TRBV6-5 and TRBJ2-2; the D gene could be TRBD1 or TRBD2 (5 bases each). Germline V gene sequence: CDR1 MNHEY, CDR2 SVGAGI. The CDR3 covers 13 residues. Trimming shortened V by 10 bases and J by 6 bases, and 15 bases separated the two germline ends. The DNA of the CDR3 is TGTGCCACCCAGTGGGGGAGTTCCGGGGAGCTGTTTTTT. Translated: CATQWGSSGELFF.

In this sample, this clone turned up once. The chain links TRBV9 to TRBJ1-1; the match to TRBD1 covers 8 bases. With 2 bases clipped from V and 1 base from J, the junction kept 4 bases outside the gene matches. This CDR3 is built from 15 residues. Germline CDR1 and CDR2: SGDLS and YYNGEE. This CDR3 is CASSVTGATNTEAFF. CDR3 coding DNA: TGTGCCAGCAGCGTGACAGGGGCGACGAACACTGAAGCTTTCTTT.

This chain's CDR3 is CASSLSQQETQYF. The CDR3 DNA reads as TGTGCCAGCAGCTTAAGCCAGCAAGAGACCCAGTACTTC. This chain uses TRBV7-3 with TRBJ2-5, with unresolved D. The CDR3 is 13 amino acids. CDR1 and CDR2 from the germline V gene are SGHTA and FQGTGA. The ends were cut back, 1 base at V and 2 bases at J, with 5 bases in the middle.

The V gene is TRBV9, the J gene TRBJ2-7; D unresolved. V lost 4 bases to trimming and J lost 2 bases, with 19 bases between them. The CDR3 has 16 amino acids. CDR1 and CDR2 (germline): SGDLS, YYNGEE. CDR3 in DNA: TGTGCCAGCAGCTCAGAGGTCGGTCACCCCCCCTACGAGCAGTACTTC. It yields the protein CASSSEVGHPPYEQYF.

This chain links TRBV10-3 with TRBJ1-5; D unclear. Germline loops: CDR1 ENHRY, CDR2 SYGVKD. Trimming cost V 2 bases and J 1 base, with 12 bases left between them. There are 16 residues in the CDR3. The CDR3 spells CAISEGQAESNQPQHF. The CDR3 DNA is TGTGCCATCAGTGAGGGGCAGGCGGAGAGCAATCAGCCCCAGCATTTT.

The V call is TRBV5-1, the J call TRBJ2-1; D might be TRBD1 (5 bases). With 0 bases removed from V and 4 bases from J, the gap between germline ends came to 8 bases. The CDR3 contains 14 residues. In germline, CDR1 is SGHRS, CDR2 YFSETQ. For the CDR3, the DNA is TGCGCCAGCAGCTTGGACAGGCCGTACAATGAGCAGTTCTTC. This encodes CASSLDRPYNEQFF.

CDR3 residues: CASSQEELSVGAGANVLTF. The CDR3 nucleotides are TGCGCCAGCAGCCAAGAAGAGTTATCGGTTGGGGCTGGGGCCAACGTCCTGACTTTC. The chain joins TRBV4-3 to TRBJ2-6; D is unclear. Germline-derived CDR1 and CDR2 are LGHNA and YSLEER. The CDR3 consists of 19 residues. V was pared by 0 bases and J by 2 bases, with 17 bases between.

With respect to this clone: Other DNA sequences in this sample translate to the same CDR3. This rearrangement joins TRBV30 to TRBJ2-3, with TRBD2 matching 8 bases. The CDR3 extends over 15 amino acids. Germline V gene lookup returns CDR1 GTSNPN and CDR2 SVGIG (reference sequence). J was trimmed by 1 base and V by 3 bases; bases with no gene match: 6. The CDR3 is CAWSPGGAGTDTQYF. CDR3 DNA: TGTGCCTGGAGCCCGGGGGGGGCCGGCACAGATACGCAGTATTTT.

For the CDR3, the DNA is TGCGCCAGCAGCTTGGAAGGACAGGGGGATGACTCTAGCACAGATACGCAGTATTTT. The encoded protein is CASSLEGQGDDSSTDTQYF. This chain joins TRBV5-1 and TRBJ2-3, with 10 bases aligning to TRBD1. Germline CDR1 and CDR2: SGHRS and YFSETQ. With 0 bases clipped from V and 0 bases from J, the junction kept 10 bases outside the gene matches. This CDR3 has 19 residues.

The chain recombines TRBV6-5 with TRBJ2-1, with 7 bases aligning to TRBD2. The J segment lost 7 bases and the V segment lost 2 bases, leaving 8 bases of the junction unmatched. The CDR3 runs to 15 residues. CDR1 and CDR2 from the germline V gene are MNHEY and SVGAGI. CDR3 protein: CASSYVSGADNEQFF. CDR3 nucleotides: TGTGCCAGCAGTTACGTAAGCGGGGCGGATAATGAGCAGTTCTTC.

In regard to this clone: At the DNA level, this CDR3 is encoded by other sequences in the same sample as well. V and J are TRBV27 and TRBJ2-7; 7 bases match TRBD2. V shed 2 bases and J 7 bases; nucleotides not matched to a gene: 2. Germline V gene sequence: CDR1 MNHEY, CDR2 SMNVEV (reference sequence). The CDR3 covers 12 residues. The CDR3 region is CASSLGGGEQYF. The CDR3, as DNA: TGTGCCAGCAGTTTAGGCGGGGGAGAGCAGTACTTC.

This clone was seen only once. The DNA for the CDR3 is TGTGCCAGCAGTTACAGGCCGGGCTCCTACAATGAGCAGTTCTTC. It specifies CASSYRPGSYNEQFF. The chain is built from TRBV6-5 and TRBJ2-1; D not certain. The CDR3 covers 15 residues. Germline V CDR1 and CDR2: MNHEY, SVGAGI. Between the trimmed V and J ends, which lost 2 bases and 0 bases, there was a span of 8 bases.

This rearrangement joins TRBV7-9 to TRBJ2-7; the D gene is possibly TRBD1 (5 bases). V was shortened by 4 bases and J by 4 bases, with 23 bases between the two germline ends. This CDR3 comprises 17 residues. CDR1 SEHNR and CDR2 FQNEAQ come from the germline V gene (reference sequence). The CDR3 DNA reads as TGTGCCAGCAGCTCAACCAGGGCACCAGCCCTATTGTACGAGCAGTACTTC. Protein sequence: CASSSTRAPALLYEQYF.

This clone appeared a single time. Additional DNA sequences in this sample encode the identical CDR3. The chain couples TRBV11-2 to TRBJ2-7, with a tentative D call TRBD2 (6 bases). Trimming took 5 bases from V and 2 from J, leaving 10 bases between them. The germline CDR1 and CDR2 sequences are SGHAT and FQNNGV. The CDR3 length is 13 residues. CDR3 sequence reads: CASSAGPTYEQYF. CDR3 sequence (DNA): TGTGCCAGCAGCGCGGGACCGACCTACGAGCAGTACTTC.

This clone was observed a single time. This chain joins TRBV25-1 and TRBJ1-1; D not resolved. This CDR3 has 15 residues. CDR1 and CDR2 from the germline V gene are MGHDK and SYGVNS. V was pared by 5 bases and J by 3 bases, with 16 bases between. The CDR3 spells CASSQFGVMDTEAFF. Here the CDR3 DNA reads TGTGCCAGCAGTCAGTTCGGGGTGATGGACACTGAAGCTTTCTTT.

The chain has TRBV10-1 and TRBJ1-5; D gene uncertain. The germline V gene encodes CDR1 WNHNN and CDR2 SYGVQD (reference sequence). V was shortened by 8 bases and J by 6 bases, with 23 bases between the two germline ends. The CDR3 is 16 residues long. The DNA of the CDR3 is TGCGCCAGCCGAAAGACTAATCAAGAAAACATTCAGCCCCAGCATTTT. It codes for CASRKTNQENIQPQHF.

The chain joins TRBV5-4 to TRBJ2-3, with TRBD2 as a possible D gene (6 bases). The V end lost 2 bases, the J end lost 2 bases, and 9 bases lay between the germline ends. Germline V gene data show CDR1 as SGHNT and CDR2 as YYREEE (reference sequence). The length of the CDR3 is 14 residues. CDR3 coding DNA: TGTGCCAGCAGCTTCTGGGGGGTCACAGATACGCAGTATTTT. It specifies CASSFWGVTDTQYF.

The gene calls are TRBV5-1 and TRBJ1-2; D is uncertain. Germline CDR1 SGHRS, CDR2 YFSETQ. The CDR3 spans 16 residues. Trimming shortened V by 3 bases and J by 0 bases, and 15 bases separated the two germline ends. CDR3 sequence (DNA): TGCGCCAGCAGCTCGCCGGCGGGCACATCTAACTATGGCTACACCTTC. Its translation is CASSSPAGTSNYGYTF. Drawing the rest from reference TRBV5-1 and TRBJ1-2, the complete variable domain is KAGVTQTPRYLIKTRGQQVTLSCSPISGHRSVSWYQQTPGQGLQFLFEYFSETQRNKGNFPGRFSGRQFSNSRSEMNVSTLELGDSALYLCASSSPAGTSNYGYTFGSGTRLTVV.

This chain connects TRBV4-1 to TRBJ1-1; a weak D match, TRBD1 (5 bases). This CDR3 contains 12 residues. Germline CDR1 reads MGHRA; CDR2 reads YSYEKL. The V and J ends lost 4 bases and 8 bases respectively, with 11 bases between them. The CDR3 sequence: CASSPGTPEAFF. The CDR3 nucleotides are TGCGCCAGCAGCCCCGGGACTCCAGAAGCTTTCTTT.

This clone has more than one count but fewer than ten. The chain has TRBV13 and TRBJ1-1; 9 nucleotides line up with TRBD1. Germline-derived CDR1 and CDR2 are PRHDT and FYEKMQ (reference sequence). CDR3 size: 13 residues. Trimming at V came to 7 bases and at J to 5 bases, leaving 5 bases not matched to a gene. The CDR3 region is CASTGQGRTEAFF. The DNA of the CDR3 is TGTGCCAGCACCGGACAGGGGAGAACTGAAGCTTTCTTT.

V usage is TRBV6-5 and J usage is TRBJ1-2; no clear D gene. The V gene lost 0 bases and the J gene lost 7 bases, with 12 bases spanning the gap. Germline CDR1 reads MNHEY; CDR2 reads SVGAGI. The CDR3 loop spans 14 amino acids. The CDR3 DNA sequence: TGTGCCAGCAGTTACTCTATGGAAGTGAGTGGCTACACCTTC. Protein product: CASSYSMEVSGYTF.

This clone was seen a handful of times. CDR3 protein: CASSMRAGDSPLHF. DNA of the CDR3: TGTGCCAGTAGTATGCGCGCTGGGGATTCACCCCTCCACTTT. The rearrangement uses TRBV19 and TRBJ1-6; no definite D call. The CDR3 covers 14 residues. From germline, CDR1 is LNHDA and CDR2 SQIVND (reference sequence). The V end was cut by 3 bases, the J end by 8 bases, with 11 bases between.

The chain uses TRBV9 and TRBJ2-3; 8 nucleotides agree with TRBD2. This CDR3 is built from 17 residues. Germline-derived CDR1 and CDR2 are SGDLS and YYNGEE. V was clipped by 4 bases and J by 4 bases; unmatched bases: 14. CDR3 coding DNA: TGTGCCAGCAGCTTAGGAAGCCTAGCGGGTTCCTCAGATACGCAGTATTTT. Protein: CASSLGSLAGSSDTQYF. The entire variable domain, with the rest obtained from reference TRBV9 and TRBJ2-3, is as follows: DSGVTQTPKHLITATGQRVTLRCSPRSGDLSVYWYQQSLDQGLQFLIQYYNGEERAKGNILERFSAQQFPDLHSELNLSSLELGDSALYFCASSLGSLAGSSDTQYFGPGTRLTVL.

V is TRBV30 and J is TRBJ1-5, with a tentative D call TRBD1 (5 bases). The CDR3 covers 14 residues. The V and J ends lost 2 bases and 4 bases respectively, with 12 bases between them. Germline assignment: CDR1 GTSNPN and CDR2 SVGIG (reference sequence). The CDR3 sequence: CAWSLLGLNQPQHF. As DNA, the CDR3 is TGTGCCTGGAGTCTTTTGGGACTAAATCAGCCCCAGCATTTT.

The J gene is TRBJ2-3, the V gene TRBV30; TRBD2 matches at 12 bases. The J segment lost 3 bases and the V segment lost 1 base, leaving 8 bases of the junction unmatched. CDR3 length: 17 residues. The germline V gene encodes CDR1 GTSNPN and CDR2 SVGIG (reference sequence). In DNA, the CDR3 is TGTGCCTGGAGTGCTGGGCTAGCGGGAGGGCCGACAGATACGCAGTATTTT. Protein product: CAWSAGLAGGPTDTQYF.